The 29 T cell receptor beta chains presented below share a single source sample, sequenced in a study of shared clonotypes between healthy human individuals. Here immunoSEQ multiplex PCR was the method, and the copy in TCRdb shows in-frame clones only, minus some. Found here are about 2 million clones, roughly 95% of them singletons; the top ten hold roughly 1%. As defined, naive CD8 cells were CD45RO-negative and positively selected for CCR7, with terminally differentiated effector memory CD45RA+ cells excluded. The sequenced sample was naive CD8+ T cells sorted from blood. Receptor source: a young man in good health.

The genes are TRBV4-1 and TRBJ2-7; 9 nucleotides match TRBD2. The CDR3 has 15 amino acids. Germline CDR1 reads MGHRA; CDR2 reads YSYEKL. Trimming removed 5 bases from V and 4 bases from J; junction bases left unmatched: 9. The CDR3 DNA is TGCGCCAGCAGCGGCGCGGGGGGGGGCGGTTACGAGCAGTACTTC. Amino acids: CASSGAGGGGYEQYF.

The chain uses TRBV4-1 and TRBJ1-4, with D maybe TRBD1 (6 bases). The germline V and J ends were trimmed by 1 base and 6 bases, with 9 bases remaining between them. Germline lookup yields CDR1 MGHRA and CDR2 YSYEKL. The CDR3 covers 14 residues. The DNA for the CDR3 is TGCGCCAGCAGCCAAGTTGGGGGCGATGAAAAACTGTTTTTT. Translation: CASSQVGGDEKLFF.

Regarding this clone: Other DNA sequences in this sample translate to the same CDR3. As DNA, the CDR3 is TGTGCCAGCAGCTTTGGTGAAGCCTACGAGCAGTACTTC. It yields the protein CASSFGEAYEQYF. The chain has TRBV7-6 and TRBJ2-7; D not resolved. Trimming left V 3 bases short and J 2 bases short, with 8 bases between. The CDR3 sequence is 13 residues long. Per the germline V gene, CDR1 is SGHVS and CDR2 is FNYEAQ.

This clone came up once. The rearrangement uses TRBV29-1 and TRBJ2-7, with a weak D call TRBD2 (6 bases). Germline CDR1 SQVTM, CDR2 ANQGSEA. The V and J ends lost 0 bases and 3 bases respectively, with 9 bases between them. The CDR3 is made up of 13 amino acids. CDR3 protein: CSVEDRGSYEQYF. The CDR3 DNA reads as TGCAGCGTTGAAGATCGGGGGAGCTACGAGCAGTACTTC.

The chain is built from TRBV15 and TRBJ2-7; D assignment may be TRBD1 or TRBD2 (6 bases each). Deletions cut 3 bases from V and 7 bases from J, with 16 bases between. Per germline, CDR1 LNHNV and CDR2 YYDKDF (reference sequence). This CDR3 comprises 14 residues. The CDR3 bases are TGTGCCACCAGCAGGCCGGGGGCTAGGGGGGAGCAGTACTTC. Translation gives CATSRPGARGEQYF. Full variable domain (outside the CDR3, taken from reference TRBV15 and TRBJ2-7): DAMVIQNPRYQVTQFGKPVTLSCSQTLNHNVMYWYQQKSSQAPKLLFHYYDKDFNNEADTPDNFQSRRPNTSFCFLDIRSPGLGDTAMYLCATSRPGARGEQYFGPGTRLTVT.

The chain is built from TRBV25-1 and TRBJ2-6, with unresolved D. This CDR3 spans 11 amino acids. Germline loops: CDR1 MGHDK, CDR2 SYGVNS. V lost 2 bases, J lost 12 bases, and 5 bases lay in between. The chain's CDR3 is CASSEIGVLTF. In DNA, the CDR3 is TGTGCCAGCAGTGAAATCGGCGTCCTGACTTTC. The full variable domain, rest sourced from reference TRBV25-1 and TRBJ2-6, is EADIYQTPRYLVIGTGKKITLECSQTMGHDKMYWYQQDPGMELHLIHYSYGVNSTEKGDLSSESTVSRIRTEHFPLTLESARPSHTSQYLCASSEIGVLTFGAGSRLTVL.

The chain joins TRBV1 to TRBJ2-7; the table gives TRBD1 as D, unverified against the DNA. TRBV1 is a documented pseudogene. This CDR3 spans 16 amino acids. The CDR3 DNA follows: TGCACCAGCAGCCATGCACAGGGGCCGGACTCCTACGAGCAGTACTTC. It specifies CTSSHAQGPDSYEQYF.

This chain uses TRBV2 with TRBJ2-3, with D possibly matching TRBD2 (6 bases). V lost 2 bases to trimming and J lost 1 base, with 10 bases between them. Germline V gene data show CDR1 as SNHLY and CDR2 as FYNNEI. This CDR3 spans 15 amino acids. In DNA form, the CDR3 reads TGTGCCAGCAGTGAATTGCGGGGCGGCACAGATACGCAGTATTTT. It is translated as CASSELRGGTDTQYF. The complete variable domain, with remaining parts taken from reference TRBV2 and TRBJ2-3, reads EPEVTQTPSHQVTQMGQEVILRCVPISNHLYFYWYRQILGQKVEFLVSFYNNEISEKSEIFDDQFSVERPDGSNFTLKIRSTKLEDSAMYFCASSELRGGTDTQYFGPGTRLTVL.

In DNA form, the CDR3 reads TGCAGCGTTGAAGGCCTTAGCCAAGAGACCCAGTACTTC. Encoded protein: CSVEGLSQETQYF. The chain links TRBV29-1 to TRBJ2-5; D remains ambiguous. Looked up from germline, CDR1 is SQVTM and CDR2 is ANQGSEA. V was shortened by 1 base and J by 1 base, with 7 bases between the two germline ends. The CDR3 extends over 13 amino acids.

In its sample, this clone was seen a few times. DNA for the CDR3: TGTGCCACCAGCAGCGAGCGACAGGGCAACTATGGCTACACCTTC. Protein sequence: CATSSERQGNYGYTF. The chain couples TRBV15 to TRBJ1-2; 7 positions match TRBD1. The V and J ends lost 3 bases and 2 bases, in that order; junction bases with no gene match: 6. The CDR3 has 15 amino acids. In germline, CDR1 is LNHNV, CDR2 YYDKDF (reference sequence).

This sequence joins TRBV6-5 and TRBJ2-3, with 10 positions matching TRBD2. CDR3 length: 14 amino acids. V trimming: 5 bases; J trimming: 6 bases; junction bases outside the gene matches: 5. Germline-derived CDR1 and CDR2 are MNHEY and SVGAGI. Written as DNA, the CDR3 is TGTGCCAGCAGTACACGGACTAGCGGCGATACGCAGTATTTT. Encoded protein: CASSTRTSGDTQYF.

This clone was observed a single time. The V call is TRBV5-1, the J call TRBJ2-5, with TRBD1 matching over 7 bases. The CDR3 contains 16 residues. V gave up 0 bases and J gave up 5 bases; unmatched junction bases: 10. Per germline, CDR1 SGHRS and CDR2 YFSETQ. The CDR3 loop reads CASSLAATGEWETQYF. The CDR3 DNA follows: TGCGCCAGCAGCTTGGCCGCAACAGGGGAGTGGGAGACCCAGTACTTC.

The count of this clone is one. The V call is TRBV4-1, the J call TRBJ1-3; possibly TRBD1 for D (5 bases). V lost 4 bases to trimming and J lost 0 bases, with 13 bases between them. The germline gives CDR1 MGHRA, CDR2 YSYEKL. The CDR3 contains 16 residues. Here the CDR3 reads CASSPTELNSGNTIYF. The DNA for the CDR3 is TGCGCCAGCAGCCCGACAGAACTTAACTCTGGAAACACCATATATTTT.

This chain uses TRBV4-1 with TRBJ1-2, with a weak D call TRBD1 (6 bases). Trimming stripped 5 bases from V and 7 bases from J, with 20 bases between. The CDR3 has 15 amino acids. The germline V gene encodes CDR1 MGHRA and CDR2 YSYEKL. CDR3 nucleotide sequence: TGCGCCAGCAGCGGCCAAAAACAGGGATTTGGTGGCTACACCTTC. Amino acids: CASSGQKQGFGGYTF.

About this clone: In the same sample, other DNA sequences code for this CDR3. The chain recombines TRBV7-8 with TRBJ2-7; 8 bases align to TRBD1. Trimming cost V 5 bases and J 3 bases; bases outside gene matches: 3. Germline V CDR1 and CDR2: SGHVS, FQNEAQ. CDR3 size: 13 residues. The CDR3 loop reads CASSIGTGYEQYF. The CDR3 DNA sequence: TGTGCCAGCAGCATCGGGACAGGCTACGAGCAGTACTTC.

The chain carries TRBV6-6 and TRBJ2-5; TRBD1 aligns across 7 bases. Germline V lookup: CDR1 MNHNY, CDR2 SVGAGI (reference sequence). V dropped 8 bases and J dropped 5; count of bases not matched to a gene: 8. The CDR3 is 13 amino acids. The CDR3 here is CASGVGGPETQYF. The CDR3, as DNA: TGTGCCAGCGGGGTAGGGGGCCCGGAGACCCAGTACTTC.

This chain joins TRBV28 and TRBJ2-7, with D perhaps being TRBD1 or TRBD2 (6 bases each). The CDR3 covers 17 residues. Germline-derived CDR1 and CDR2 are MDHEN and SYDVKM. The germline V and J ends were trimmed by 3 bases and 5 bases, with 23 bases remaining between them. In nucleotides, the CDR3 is TGTGCCAGCAGTTTTGTACTAAAGGGGGGATCTGGGGACGAGCAGTACTTC. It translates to CASSFVLKGGSGDEQYF.

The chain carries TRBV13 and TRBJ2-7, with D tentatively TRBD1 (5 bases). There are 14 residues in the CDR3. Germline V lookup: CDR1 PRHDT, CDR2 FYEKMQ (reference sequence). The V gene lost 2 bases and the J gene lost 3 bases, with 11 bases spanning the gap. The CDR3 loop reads CASSLRDRVYEQYF. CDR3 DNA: TGTGCCAGCAGCTTACGAGACAGAGTCTACGAGCAGTACTTC. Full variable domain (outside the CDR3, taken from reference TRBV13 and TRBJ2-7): AAGVIQSPRHLIKEKRETATLKCYPIPRHDTVYWYQQGPGQDPQFLISFYEKMQSDKGSIPDRFSAQQFSDYHSELNMSSLELGDSALYFCASSLRDRVYEQYFGPGTRLTVT.

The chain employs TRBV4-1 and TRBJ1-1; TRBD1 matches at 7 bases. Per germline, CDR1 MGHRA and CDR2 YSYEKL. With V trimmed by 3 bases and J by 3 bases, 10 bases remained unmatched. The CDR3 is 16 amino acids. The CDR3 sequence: CASSHDRTGGDTEAFF. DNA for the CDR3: TGCGCCAGCAGCCACGATCGGACAGGCGGTGACACTGAAGCTTTCTTT.

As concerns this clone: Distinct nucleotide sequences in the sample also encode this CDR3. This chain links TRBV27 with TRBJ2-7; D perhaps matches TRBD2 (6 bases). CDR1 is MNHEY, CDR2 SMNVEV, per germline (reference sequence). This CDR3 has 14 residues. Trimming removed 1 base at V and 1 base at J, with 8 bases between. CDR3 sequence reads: CASSLYGGSYEQYF. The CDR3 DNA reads TGTGCCAGCAGTTTATACGGGGGTTCCTACGAGCAGTACTTC.

CDR3 bases: TGTGCCAGCAGCCGGCTAGCGACCCAGTCGGAGCAGTTCTTC. Its translation is CASSRLATQSEQFF. This sequence joins TRBV7-9 and TRBJ2-1; TRBD2 might be the D (6 bases). Trimming took off 5 bases at V and 10 bases at J, with 18 bases between the two ends. In germline, CDR1 is SEHNR, CDR2 FQNEAQ (reference sequence). This CDR3 contains 14 residues.

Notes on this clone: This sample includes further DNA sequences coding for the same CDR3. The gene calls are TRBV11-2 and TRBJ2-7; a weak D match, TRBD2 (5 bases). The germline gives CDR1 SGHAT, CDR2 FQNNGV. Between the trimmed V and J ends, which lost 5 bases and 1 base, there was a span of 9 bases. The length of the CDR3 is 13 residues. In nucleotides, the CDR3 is TGTGCCAGCAGCCCCGGACTTTCCTACGAGCAGTACTTC. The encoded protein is CASSPGLSYEQYF.

Here the CDR3 reads CASSSLDGNTGELFF. The DNA of the CDR3 is TGCGCCAGCAGCTCCCTGGACGGGAACACCGGGGAGCTGTTTTTT. This chain uses TRBV5-1 with TRBJ2-2; no clear D. Trimming left V 3 bases short and J 1 base short, with 10 bases between. Looked up from germline, CDR1 is SGHRS and CDR2 is YFSETQ. This CDR3 region has 15 residues.

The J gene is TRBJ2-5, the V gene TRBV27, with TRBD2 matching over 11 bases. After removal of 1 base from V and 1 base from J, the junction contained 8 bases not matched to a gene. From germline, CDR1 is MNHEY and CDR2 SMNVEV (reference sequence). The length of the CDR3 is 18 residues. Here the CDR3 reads CASSLLGVAGGTQETQYF. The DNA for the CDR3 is TGTGCCAGCAGTTTATTGGGAGTAGCGGGAGGGACCCAAGAGACCCAGTACTTC.

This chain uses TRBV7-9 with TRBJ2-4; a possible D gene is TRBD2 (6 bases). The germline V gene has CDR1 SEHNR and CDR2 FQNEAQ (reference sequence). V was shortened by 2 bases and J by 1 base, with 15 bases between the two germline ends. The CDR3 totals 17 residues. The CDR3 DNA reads TGTGCCAGCAGCTTACCTTCGGGAGTTGAGGCCAAAAACATTCAGTACTTC. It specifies CASSLPSGVEAKNIQYF.

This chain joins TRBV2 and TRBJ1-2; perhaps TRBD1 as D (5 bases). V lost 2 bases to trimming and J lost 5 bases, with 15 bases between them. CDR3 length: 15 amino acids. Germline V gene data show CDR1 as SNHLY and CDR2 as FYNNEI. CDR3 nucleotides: TGTGCCAGCAGTGAAACGGGACGGCACTTTTATGGCTACACCTTC. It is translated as CASSETGRHFYGYTF.

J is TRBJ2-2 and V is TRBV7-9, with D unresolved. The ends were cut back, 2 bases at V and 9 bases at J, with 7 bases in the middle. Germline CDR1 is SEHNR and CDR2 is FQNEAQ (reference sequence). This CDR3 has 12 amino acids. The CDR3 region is CASSLLFRELFF. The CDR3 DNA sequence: TGTGCCAGCAGCTTACTCTTCAGGGAGCTGTTTTTT.

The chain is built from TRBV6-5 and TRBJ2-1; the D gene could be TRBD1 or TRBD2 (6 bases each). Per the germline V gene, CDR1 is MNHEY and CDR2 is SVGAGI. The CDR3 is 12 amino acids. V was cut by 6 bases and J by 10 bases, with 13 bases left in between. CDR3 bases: TGTGCCAGCAGGGGGGGCGGTCCCGAGCAGTTCTTC. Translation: CASRGGGPEQFF.

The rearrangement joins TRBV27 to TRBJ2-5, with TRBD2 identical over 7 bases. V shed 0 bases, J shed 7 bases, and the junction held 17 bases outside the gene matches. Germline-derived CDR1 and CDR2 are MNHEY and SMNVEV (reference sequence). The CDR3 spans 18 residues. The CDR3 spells CASSLSHRDYDSLRTQYF. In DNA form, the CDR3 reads TGTGCCAGCAGTTTATCCCACCGGGACTACGACTCCTTGAGGACCCAGTACTTC.